This note documents a single TCR beta chain sequence. Its cognate antigen is unknown. The sequenced template was cDNA made from the entire isolated RNA. Only in-frame clones appear in the TCRdb table, and some are missing; sequencing was by immunoSEQ multiplex PCR. Here the sample spans 200,000 to 250,000 clones, around 9.6% being singletons. The sample belongs to a study of beta chain features in type 1 diabetes. Findings and caveats of the study: Patients showed naive, central memory and Treg TCRB repertoires that appeared more similar than those of healthy donors. TCRB CDR3 length was moderately but significantly reduced in all four CD4+ subsets of Type 1 diabetes patients. Insertions at VDJ junctions were less frequent in type 1 diabetes patients. These patients also deleted more nucleotides at the same junctions.

V was pared by 2 bases and J by 4 bases, with 8 bases between. The V gene's germline CDR1 is MNHEY and CDR2 SVGAGI. This CDR3 comprises 13 residues. J is TRBJ1-2 and V is TRBV6-5, with D hard to call. This TCR derives from a woman under 30 in good health. What was sequenced was naive CD4+ T cells from blood. CDR3 DNA sequence: TGTGCCAGCAGTTACCCGGGTGCCTATGGCTACACCTTC. Translation: CASSYPGAYGYTF.